This paragraph covers one TCR beta chain sequence. Its antigen is still unknown. The data are from a study of shared clonotypes between healthy human individuals. Background on the study: Per donor, CD8 memory used one plate, CD8 naive used two, CD4 memory used three and CD4 naive used three. General study points: Rarefaction indicated that sorted-subset sequencing remained incomplete although depth was large.

Clones were sequenced by immunoSEQ multiplex PCR, and TCRdb holds only the in-frame ones, with some missing. The sample lists around 2.1 million clones; 93% were seen once. V lost 7 bases, J lost 8 bases, and 14 bases lay in between. CDR1 is MNHNS, CDR2 SASEGT, per germline. The CDR3 loop spans 12 amino acids. Naive CD8 cells lacked CD45RO, underwent positive selection for CCR7 and left out terminally differentiated effector memory CD45RA+ cells. The source material was naive CD8+ T cells from PBMCs. The origin of this receptor is a man aged 18 to 30 in good health. Some clones in this sample may be carry-over from other donors' samples. The chain combines TRBV6-1 with TRBJ1-1; weak D call: TRBD1 (5 bases). The CDR3 loop reads CASTQRGTEAFF. DNA of the CDR3: TGTGCCAGCACCCAACGGGGGACCGAAGCTTTCTTT.